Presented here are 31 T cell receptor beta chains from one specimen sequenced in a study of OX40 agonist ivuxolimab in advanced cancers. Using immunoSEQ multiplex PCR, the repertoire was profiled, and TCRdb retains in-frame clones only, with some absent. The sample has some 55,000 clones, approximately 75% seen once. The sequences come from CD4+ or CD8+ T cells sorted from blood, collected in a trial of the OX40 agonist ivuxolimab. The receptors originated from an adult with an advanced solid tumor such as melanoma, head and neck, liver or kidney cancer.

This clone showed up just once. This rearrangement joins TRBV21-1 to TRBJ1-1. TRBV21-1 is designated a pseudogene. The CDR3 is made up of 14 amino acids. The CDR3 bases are TGTGCCAGCAGCCCATTATGTCGGAGGGATGAAGCTTTCTTT. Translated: CASSPLCRRDEAFF.

The DNA for the CDR3 is TGTGCCAGTAGTATTCGTGAAGCGAATACGCAGTATTTT. This translates into CASSIREANTQYF. The chain combines TRBV19 with TRBJ2-3; unclear D gene. The CDR3 consists of 13 residues. The V end was cut by 3 bases, the J end by 7 bases, with 11 bases between. Germline CDR1 is LNHDA and CDR2 is SQIVND (reference sequence).

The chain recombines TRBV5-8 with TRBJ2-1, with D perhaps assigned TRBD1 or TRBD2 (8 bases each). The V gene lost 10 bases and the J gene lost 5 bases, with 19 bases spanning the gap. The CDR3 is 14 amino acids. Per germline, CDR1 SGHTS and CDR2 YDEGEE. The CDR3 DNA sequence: TGTGCCCCGGGGGGGGGACAGGCTAACAATGAGCAGTTCTTC. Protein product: CAPGGGQANNEQFF. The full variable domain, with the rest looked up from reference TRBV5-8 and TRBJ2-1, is EAGVTQSPTHLIKTRGQQATLRCSPISGHTSVYWYQQALGLGLQFLLWYDEGEERNRGNFPPRFSGRQFPNYSSELNVNALELEDSALYLCAPGGGQANNEQFFGPGTRLTVL.

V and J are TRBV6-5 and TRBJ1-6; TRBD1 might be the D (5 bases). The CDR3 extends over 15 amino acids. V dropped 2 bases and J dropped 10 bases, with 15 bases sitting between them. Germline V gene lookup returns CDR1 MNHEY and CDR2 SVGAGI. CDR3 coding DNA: TGTGCCAGCAGTTACCGGGGGGGTAGGGGATCACCCCTCCACTTT. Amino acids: CASSYRGGRGSPLHF.

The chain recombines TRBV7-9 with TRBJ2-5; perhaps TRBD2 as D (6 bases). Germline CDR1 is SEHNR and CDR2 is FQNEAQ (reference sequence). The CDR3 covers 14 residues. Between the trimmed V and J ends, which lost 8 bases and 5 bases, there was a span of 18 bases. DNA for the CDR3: TGTGCCAGCGGTTCCTTGGGGGGTTTGGAGACCCAGTACTTC. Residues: CASGSLGGLETQYF.

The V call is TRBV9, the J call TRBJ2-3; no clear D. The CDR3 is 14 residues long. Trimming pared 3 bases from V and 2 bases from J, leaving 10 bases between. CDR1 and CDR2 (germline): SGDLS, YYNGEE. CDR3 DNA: TGTGCCAGCAGCGCTCGACGTAACACAGATACGCAGTATTTT. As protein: CASSARRNTDTQYF.

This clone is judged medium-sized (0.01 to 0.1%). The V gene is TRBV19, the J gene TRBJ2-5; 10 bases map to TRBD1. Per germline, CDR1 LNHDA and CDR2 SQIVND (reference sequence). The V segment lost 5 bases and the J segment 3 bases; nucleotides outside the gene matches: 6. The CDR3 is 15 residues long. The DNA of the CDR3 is TGTGCCAGTAGTCGACAGGGGGCGGTAGAAGAGACCCAGTACTTC. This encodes CASSRQGAVEETQYF.

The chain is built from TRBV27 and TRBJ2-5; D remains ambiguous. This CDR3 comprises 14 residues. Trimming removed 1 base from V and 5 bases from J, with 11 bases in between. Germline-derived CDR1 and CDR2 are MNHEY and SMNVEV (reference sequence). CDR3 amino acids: CASSLYSGRETQYF. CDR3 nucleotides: TGTGCCAGCAGTTTATATTCCGGGCGCGAGACCCAGTACTTC.

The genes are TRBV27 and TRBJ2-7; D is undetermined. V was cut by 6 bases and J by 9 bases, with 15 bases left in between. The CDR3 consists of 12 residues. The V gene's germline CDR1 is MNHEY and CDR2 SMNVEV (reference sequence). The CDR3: CASRTLGEVQYF. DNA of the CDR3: TGTGCCAGCAGGACCCTCGGAGAGGTGCAGTACTTC.

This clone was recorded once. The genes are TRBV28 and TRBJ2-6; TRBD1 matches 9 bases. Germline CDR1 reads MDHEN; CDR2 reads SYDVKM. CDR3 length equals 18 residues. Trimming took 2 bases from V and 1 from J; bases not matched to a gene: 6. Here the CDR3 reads CASSLTPGTGSGANVLTF. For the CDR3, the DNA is TGTGCCAGCAGTTTAACTCCCGGGACAGGGTCTGGGGCCAACGTCCTGACTTTC.

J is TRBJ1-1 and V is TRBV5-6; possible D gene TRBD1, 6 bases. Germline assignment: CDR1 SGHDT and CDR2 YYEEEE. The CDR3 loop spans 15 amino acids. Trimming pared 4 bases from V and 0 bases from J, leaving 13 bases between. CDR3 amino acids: CASSKQTGMNTEAFF. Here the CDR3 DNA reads TGTGCCAGCAGCAAACAGACAGGAATGAACACTGAAGCTTTCTTT.

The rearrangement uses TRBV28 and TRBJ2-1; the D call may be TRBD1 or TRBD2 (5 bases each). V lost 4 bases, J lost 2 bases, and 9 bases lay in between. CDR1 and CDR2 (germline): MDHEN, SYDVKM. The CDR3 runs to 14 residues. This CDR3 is CASSWGSAYNEQFF. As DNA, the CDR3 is TGTGCCAGCAGTTGGGGGAGTGCCTACAATGAGCAGTTCTTC.

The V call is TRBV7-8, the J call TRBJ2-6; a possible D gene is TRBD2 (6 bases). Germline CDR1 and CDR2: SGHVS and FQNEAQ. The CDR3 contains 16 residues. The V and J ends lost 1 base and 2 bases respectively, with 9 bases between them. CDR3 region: CASSLGGGAGANVLTF. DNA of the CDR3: TGTGCCAGCAGCTTAGGGGGCGGGGCTGGGGCCAACGTCCTGACTTTC.

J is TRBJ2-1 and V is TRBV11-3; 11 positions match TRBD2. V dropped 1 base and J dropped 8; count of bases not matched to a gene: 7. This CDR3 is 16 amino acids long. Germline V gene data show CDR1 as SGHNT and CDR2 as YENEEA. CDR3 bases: TGTGCCAGCAGCTTAGGGACTAGCGGGCCAGATGATGAGCAGTTCTTC. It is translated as CASSLGTSGPDDEQFF.

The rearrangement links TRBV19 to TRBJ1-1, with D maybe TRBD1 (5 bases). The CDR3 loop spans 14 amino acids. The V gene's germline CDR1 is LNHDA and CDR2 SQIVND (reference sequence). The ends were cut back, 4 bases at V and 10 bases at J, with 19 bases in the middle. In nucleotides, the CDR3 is TGTGCCAGTAGTACCTCTCGGCGTTCGGGGGGAGCTTTCTTT. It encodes CASSTSRRSGGAFF.

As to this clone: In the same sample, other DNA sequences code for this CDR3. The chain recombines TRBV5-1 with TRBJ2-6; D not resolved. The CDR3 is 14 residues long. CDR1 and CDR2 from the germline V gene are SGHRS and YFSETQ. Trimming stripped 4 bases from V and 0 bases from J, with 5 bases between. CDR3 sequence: CASSLGSGANVLTF. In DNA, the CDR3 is TGCGCCAGCAGCCTCGGCTCTGGGGCCAACGTCCTGACTTTC.

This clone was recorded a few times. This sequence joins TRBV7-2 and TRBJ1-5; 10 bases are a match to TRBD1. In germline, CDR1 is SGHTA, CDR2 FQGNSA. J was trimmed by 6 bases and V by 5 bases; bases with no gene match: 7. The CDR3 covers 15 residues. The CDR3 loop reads CASSLRTGGFQPQHF. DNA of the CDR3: TGTGCCAGCAGCCTCCGGACAGGGGGATTTCAGCCCCAGCATTTT. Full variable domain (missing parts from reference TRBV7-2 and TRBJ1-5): GAGVSQSPSNKVTEKGKDVELRCDPISGHTALYWYRQSLGQGLEFLIYFQGNSAPDKSGLPSDRFSAERTGGSVSTLTIQRTQQEDSAVYLCASSLRTGGFQPQHFGDGTRLSIL.

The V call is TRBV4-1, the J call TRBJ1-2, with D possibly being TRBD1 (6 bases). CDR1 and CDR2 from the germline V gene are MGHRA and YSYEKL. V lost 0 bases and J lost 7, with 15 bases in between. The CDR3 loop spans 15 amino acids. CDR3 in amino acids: CASSQEWQGRIGYTF. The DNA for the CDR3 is TGCGCCAGCAGCCAAGAATGGCAGGGGCGGATTGGCTACACCTTC.

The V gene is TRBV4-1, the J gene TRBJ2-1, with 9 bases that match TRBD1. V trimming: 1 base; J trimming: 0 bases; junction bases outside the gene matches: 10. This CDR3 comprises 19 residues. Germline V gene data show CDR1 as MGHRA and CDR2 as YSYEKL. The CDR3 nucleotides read TGCGCCAGCAGCCAAGGACCGGGACAGGGCACAAGCTCCTACAATGAGCAGTTCTTC. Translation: CASSQGPGQGTSSYNEQFF.

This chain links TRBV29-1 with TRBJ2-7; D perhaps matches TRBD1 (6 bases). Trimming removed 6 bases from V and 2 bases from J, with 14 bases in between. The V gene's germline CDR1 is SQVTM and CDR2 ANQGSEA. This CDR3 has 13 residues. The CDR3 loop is CSVRETGAYEQYF. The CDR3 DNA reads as TGCAGCGTGAGAGAGACAGGAGCCTACGAGCAGTACTTC.

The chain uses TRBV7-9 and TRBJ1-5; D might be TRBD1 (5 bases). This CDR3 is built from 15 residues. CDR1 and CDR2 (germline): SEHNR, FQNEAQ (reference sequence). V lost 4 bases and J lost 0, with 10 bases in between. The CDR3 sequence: CASSSGGYSNQPQHF. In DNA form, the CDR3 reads TGTGCCAGCAGCTCCGGGGGTTATAGCAATCAGCCCCAGCATTTT.

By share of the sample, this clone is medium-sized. CDR3 DNA sequence: TGTGCCAGCAGCTTAAAGGGGCGGCCCTACGAGCAGTACTTC. This gives the protein CASSLKGRPYEQYF. The chain combines TRBV5-4 with TRBJ2-7, with a possible D match to TRBD1 (5 bases). From germline, CDR1 is SGHNT and CDR2 YYREEE (reference sequence). Trimming left V 2 bases short and J 2 bases short, with 11 bases between. The CDR3 runs to 14 residues.

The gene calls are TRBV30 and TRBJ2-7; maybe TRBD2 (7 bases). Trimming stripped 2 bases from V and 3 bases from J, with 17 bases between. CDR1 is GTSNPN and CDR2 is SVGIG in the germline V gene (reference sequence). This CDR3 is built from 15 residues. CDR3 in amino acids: CAWSRAERGGYEQYF. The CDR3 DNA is TGTGCCTGGAGTAGGGCGGAGAGGGGGGGCTACGAGCAGTACTTC.

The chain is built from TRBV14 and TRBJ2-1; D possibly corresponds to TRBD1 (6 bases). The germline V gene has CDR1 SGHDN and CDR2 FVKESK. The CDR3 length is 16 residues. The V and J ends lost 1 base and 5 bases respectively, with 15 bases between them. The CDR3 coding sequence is TGTGCCAGCAGCCAAGGTACGGGACATACTAACAATGAGCAGTTCTTC. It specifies CASSQGTGHTNNEQFF.

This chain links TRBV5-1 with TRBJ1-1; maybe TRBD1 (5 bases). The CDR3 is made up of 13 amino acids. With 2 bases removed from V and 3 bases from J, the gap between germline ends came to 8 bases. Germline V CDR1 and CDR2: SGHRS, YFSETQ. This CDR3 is CASSFSTDTEAFF. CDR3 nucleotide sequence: TGCGCCAGCAGCTTTTCGACAGACACTGAAGCTTTCTTT. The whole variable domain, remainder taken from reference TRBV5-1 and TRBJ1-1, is KAGVTQTPRYLIKTRGQQVTLSCSPISGHRSVSWYQQTPGQGLQFLFEYFSETQRNKGNFPGRFSGRQFSNSRSEMNVSTLELGDSALYLCASSFSTDTEAFFGQGTRLTVV.

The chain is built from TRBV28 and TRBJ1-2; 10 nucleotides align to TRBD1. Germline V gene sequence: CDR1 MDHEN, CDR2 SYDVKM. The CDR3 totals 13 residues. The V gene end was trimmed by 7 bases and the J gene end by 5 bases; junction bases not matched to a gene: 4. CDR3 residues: CASTADRGYGYTF. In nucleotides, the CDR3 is TGTGCCAGCACCGCGGACAGGGGGTATGGCTACACCTTC.

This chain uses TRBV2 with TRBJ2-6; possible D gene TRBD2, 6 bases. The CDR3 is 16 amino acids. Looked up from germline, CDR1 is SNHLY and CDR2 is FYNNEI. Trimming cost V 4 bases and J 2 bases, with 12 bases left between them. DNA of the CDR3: TGTGCCAGCAGTGGGGACTCCAGAACTGGGGCCAACGTCCTGACTTTC. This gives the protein CASSGDSRTGANVLTF.

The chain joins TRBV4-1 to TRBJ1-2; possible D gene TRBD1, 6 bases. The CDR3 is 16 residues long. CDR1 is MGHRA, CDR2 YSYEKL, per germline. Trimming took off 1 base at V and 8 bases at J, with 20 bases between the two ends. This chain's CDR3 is CASSQGYGQTLYGYTF. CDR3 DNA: TGCGCCAGCAGCCAAGGGTACGGACAGACCCTTTACGGCTACACCTTC.

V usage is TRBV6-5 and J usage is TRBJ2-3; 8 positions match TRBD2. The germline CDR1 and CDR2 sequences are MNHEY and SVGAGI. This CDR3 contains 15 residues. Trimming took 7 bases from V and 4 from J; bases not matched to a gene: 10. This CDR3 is CASTSRGREADTQYF. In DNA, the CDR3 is TGTGCCAGCACCTCGCGGGGGCGGGAGGCAGATACGCAGTATTTT.

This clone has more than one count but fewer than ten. CDR3 nucleotides: TGCGCCAGCAGCCAAGAGTGGGACAGGGCCTTCTATGGCTACACCTTC. It is translated as CASSQEWDRAFYGYTF. The chain combines TRBV4-1 with TRBJ1-2; 9 nucleotides match TRBD1. Germline trimming cut 0 bases from V and 4 bases from J; bases unmatched to any gene: 6. In germline, CDR1 is MGHRA, CDR2 YSYEKL. This CDR3 has 16 amino acids.

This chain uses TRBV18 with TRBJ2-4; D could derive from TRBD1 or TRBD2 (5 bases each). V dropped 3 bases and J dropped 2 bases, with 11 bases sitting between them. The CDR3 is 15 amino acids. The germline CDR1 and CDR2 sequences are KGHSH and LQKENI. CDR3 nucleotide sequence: TGTGCCAGCTCACCGGCCGGGGACCCCAAAAACATTCAGTACTTC. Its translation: CASSPAGDPKNIQYF.